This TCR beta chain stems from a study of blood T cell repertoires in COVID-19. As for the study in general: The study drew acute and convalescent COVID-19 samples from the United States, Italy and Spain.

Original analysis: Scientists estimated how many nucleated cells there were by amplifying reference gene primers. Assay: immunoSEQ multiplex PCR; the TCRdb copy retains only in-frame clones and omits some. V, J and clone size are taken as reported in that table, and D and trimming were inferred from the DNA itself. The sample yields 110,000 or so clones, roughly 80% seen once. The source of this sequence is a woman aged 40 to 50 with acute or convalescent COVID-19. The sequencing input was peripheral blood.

The CDR3 spells CASSGVGLASNEQFF. In DNA form, the CDR3 reads TGTGCCAGCAGCGGAGTGGGACTAGCGTCCAATGAGCAGTTCTTC. This chain connects TRBV6-5 to TRBJ2-1; 10 bases are a match to TRBD2. J gave up 6 bases and V 6 bases, and 8 bases lay outside the gene matches. The CDR3 covers 15 residues. The germline V gene encodes CDR1 MNHEY and CDR2 SVGAGI.